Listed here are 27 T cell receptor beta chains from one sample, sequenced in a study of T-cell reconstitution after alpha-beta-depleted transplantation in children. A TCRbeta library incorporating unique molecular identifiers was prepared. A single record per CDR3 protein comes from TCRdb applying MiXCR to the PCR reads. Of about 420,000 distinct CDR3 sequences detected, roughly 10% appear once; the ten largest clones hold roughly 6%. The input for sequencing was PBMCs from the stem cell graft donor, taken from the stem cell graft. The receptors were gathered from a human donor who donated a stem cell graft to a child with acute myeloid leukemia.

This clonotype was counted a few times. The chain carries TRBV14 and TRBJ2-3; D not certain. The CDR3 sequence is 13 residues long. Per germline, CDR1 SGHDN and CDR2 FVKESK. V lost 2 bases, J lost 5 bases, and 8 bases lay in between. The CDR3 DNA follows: TGTGCCAGCAGCCAATTCGGCGGAGATACGCAGTATTTT. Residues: CASSQFGGDTQYF.

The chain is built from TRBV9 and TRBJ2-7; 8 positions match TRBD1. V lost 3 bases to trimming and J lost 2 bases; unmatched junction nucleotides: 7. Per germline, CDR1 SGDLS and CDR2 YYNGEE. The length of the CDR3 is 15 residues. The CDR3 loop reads CASSEFPGQAYEQYF. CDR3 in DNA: TGTGCCAGCAGCGAATTCCCGGGACAGGCCTACGAGCAGTACTTC.

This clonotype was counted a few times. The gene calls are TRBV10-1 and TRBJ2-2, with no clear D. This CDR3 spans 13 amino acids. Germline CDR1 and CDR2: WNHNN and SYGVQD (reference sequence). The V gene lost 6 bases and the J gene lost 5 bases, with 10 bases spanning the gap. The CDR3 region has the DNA TGCGCCAGCAGCCCCCTACCGACCGGGGAGCTGTTTTTT. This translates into CASSPLPTGELFF.

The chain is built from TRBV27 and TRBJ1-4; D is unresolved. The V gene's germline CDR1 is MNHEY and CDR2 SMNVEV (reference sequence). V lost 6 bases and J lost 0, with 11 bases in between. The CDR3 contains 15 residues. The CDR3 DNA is TGTGCCAGCAGAGCCCTCTTAGCAACTAATGAAAAACTGTTTTTT. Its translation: CASRALLATNEKLFF.

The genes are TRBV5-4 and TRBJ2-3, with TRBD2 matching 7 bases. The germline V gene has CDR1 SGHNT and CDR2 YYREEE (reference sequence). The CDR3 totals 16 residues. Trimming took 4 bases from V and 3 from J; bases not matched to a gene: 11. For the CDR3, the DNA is TGTGCCAGCAGCACGGAGGGCCGGCGGGGGACAGATACGCAGTATTTT. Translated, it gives CASSTEGRRGTDTQYF.

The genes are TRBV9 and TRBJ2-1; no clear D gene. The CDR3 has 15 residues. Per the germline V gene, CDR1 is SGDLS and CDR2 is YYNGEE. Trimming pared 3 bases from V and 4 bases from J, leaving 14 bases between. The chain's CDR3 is CASSASVLGYNEQFF. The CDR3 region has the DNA TGTGCCAGCAGCGCCTCGGTCCTTGGGTACAATGAGCAGTTCTTC.

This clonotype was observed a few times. The CDR3 DNA reads TGTGCCAGCAGCTGGAACTGGGGGACTAGATCGGGTGAGCAGTTCTTC. Amino acid sequence: CASSWNWGTRSGEQFF. V usage is TRBV5-6 and J usage is TRBJ2-1, with 8 bases aligning to TRBD2. The CDR3 is 16 amino acids. Germline V lookup: CDR1 SGHDT, CDR2 YYEEEE. J lost 9 bases, V lost 3 bases, and 14 bases had no gene match.

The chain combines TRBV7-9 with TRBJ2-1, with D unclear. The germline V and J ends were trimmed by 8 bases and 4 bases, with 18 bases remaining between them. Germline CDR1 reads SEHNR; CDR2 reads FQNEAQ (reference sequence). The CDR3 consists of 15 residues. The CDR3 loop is CASGPVGESYNEQFF. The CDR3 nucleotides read TGTGCCAGCGGCCCCGTCGGAGAGAGTTACAATGAGCAGTTCTTC.

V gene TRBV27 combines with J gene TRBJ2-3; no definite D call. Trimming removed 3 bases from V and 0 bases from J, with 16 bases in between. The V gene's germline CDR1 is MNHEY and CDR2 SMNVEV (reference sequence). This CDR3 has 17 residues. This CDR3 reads CASSLNSGSLSTDTQYF. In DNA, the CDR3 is TGTGCCAGCAGTTTGAACTCCGGGTCGCTAAGCACAGATACGCAGTATTTT.

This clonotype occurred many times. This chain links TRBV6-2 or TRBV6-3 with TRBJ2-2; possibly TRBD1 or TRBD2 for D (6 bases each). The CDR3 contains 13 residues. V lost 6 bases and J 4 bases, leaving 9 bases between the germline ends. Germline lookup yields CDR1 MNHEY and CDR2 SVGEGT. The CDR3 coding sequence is TGTGCCAGCAGGGGGGGCGGCACCGGGGAGCTGTTTTTT. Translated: CASRGGGTGELFF.

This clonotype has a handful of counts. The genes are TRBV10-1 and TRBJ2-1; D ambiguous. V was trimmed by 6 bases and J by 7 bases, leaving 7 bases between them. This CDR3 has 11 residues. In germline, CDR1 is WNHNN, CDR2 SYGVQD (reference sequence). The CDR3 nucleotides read TGCGCCAGCAGCGATGGGAATGAGCAGTTCTTC. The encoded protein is CASSDGNEQFF.

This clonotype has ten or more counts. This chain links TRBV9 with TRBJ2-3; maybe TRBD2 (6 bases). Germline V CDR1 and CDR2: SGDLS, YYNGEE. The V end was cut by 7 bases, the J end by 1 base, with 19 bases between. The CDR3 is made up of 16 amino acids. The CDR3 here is CASAPIRGFGTDTQYF. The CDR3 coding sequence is TGTGCCAGCGCACCCATCCGGGGGTTTGGCACAGATACGCAGTATTTT.

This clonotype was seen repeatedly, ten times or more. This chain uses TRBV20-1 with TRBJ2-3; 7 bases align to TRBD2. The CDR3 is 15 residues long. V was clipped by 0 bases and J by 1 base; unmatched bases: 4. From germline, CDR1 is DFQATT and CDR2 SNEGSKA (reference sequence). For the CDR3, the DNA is TGCAGTGCTAGAGATCGCGGGGGAGGCACAGATACGCAGTATTTT. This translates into CSARDRGGGTDTQYF.

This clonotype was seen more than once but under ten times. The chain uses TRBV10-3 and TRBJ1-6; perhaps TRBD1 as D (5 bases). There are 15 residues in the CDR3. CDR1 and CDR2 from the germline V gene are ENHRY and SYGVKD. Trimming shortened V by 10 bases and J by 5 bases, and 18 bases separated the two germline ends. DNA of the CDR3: TGTGCCACCCGGAAAGTGACAGCCGATAATTCACCCCTCCACTTT. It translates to CATRKVTADNSPLHF.

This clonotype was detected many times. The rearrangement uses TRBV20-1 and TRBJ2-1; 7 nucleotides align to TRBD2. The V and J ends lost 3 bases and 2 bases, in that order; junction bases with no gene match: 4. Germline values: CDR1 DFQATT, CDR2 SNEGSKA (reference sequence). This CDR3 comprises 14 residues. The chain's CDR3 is CSASSGLAYNEQFF. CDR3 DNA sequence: TGCAGTGCTAGTTCCGGACTAGCCTACAATGAGCAGTTCTTC.

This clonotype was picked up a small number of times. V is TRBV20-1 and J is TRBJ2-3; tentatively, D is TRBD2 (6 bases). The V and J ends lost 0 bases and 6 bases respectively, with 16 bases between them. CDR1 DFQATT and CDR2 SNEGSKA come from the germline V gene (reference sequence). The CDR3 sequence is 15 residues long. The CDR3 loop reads CSARDRKRVGDTQYF. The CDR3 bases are TGCAGTGCTAGAGATAGGAAGCGGGTAGGGGATACGCAGTATTTT.

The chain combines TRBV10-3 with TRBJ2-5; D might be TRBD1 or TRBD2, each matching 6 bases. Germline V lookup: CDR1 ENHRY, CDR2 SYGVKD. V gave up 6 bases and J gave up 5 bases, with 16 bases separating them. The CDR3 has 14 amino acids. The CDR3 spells CAISEGGTRETQYF. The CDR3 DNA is TGTGCCATCAGCGAAGGGGGGACAAGGGAGACCCAGTACTTC.

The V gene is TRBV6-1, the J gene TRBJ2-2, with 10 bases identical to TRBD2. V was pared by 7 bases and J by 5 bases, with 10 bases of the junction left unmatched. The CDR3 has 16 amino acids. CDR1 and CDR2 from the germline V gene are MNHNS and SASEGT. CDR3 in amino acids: CASNRQAGGVTGELFF. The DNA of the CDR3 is TGTGCCAGCAACCGCCAAGCGGGAGGGGTTACCGGGGAGCTGTTTTTT.

The CDR3 region is CSAYRTGGNEKLFF. The DNA for the CDR3 is TGCAGTGCTTACAGGACAGGGGGTAATGAAAAACTGTTTTTT. The rearrangement links TRBV20-1 to TRBJ1-4; 10 bases line up with TRBD1. The CDR3 totals 14 residues. V shed 5 bases and J 4 bases; nucleotides not matched to a gene: 4. Germline values: CDR1 DFQATT, CDR2 SNEGSKA (reference sequence).

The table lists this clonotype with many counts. As DNA, the CDR3 is TGCAGCGTTGGGGAGGGGGCCTGGGAGACCCAGTACTTC. Amino acid sequence: CSVGEGAWETQYF. This chain joins TRBV29-1 and TRBJ2-5; D may be TRBD1 or TRBD2 (7 bases each). The CDR3 totals 13 residues. The germline V gene has CDR1 SQVTM and CDR2 ANQGSEA. The V end lost 4 bases, the J end lost 5 bases, and 14 bases lay between the germline ends.

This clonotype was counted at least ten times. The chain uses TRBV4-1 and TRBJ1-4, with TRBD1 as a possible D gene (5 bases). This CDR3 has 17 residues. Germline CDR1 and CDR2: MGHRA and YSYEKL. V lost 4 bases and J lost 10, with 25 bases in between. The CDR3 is CASSPLTVRDPFGKLFF. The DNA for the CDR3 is TGCGCCAGCAGCCCCCTTACTGTCAGGGACCCTTTTGGAAAACTGTTTTTT.

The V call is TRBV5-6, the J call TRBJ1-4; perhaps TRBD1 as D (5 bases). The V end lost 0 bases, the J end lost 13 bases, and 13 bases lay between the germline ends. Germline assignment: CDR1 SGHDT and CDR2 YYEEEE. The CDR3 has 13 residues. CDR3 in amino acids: CASSLVAGSGLFF. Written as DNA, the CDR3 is TGTGCCAGCAGCTTGGTTGCAGGGTCTGGACTGTTTTTT.

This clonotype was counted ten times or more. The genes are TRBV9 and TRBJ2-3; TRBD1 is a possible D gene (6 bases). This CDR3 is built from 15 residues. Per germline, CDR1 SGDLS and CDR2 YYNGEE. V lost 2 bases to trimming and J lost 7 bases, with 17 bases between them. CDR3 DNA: TGTGCCAGCAGCGTTGGAGCCTCAGGGGCAAATACGCAGTATTTT. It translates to CASSVGASGANTQYF.

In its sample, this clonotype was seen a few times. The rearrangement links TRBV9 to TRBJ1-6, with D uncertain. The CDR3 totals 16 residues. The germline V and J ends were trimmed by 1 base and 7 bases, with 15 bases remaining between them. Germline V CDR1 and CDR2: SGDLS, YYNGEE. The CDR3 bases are TGTGCCAGCAGCGTAAAACGTCTCGGGCTGAATTCACCCCTCCACTTT. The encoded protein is CASSVKRLGLNSPLHF.

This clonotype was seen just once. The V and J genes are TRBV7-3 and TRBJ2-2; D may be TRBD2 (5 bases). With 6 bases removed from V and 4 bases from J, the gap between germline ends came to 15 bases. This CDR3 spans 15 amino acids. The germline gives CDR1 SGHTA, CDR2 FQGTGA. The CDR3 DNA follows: TGTGCCAGCAGGAGATACGGGGAAGGCACCGGGGAGCTGTTTTTT. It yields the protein CASRRYGEGTGELFF. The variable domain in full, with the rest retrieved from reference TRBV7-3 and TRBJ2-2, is GAGVSQTPSNKVTEKGKYVELRCDPISGHTALYWYRQSLGQGPEFLIYFQGTGAADDSGLPNDRFFAVRPEGSVSTLKIQRTERGDSAVYLCASRRYGEGTGELFFGEGSRLTVL.

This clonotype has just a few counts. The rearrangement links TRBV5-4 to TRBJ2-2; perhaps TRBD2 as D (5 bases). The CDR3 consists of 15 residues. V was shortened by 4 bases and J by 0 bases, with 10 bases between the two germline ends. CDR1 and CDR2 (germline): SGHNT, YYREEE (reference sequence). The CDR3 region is CASSDRGSNTGELFF. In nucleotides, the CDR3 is TGTGCCAGCAGCGACCGGGGATCGAACACCGGGGAGCTGTTTTTT.

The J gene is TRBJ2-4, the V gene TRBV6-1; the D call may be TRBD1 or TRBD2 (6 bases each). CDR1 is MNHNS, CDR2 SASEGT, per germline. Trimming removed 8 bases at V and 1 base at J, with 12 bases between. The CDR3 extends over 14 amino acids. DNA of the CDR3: TGTGCCAGCGTCGGAGGGGGTGCCAAAAACATTCAGTACTTC. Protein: CASVGGGAKNIQYF.